This T cell receptor beta chain was obtained from a study of cytomegalovirus exposure and HLA in healthy donors. General study findings and limits: A later analysis linked a missense variant in DCLRE1C to the trimming of TCR beta V and J genes. As a later analysis showed, several of the most significant clusters appeared to be linked to common viral pathogens. Earlier analysis looked at TCR beta V segments, and most were productive about 87% or about 30% of the time.

This clone was picked up a small number of times. Its specificity is not known. This PCR relied on a set of 60 Vbeta primers and 13 Jbeta primers. Measured with immunoSEQ multiplex PCR; TCRdb has only the in-frame clones, and not every one. The table has over 200,000 clones, roughly 82% seen once; the top ten hold 4.5% to 7%. The length of the CDR3 is 13 residues. CDR1 is KGHSH, CDR2 LQKENI, per germline. The TCR was taken from a man in his forties in good health and CMV-seropositive. Sequencing input: PBMCs. The genes are TRBV18 and TRBJ2-5; tentatively, D is TRBD1 (6 bases). The J call may be incorrect, as the DNA end agrees better with TRBJ2-7. The CDR3 loop reads CASSITGSYEQYF. CDR3 bases: TGTGCCAGCTCAATTACAGGGTCCTACGAGCAGTACTTC.